This T cell receptor beta chain originates from a study of post-analysis software for immune sequencing data. Study as a whole: In terms of disease course, relapsing-remitting, secondary progressive and progressive-relapsing multiple sclerosis were included. Study-level results: Five TRBV segments occurring more often in patients than controls included TRBV5-6, TRBV5-1 and TRBV20-1. F measure grouped same-batch samples tightly together.

V lost 5 bases and J lost 5; bases outside the gene matches: 9. Germline lookup yields CDR1 SGHVS and CDR2 FQNEAQ. The CDR3 extends over 14 amino acids. Unique-molecular-identifier-tagged TCR beta cDNA libraries were used. It was from about 1 to 10 million T cells that approximately 500,000 cDNA molecules came. In TCRdb, the PCR reads were re-called with MiXCR into one record per CDR3 protein. Of about 540,000 distinct CDR3 sequences in the sample, roughly 34% were seen once. Notes on this clonotype: What it binds is not known.

Input material: blood. This TCR was recovered from a girl aged 2-17 years with multiple sclerosis. The chain couples TRBV7-8 to TRBJ2-7, with 7 bases matching TRBD1. CDR3 DNA: TGTGCCAGCAGCCTCGGGACAGCTAGAAACGAGCAGTACTTC. Translated: CASSLGTARNEQYF.